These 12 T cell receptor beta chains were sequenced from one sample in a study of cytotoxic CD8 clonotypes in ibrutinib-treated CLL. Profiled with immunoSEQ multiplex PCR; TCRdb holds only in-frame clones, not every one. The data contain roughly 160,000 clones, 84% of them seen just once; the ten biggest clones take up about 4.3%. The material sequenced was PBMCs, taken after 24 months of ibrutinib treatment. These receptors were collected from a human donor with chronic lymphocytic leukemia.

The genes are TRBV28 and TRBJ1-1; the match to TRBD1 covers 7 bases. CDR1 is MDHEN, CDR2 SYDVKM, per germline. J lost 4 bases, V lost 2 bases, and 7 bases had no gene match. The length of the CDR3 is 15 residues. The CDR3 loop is CASSLIDRARTEAFF. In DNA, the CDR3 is TGTGCCAGCAGTTTAATCGACAGGGCACGCACTGAAGCTTTCTTT. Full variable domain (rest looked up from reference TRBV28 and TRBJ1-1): DVKVTQSSRYLVKRTGEKVFLECVQDMDHENMFWYRQDPGLGLRLIYFSYDVKMKEKGDIPEGYSVSREKKERFSLILESASTNQTSMYLCASSLIDRARTEAFFGQGTRLTVV.

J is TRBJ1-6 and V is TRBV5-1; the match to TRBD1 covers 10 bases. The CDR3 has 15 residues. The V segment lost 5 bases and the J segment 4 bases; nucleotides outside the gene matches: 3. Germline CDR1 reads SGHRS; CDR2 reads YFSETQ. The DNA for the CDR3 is TGCGCCAGCAGTGGGACAGGGGATTATAATTCACCCCTCCACTTT. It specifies CASSGTGDYNSPLHF. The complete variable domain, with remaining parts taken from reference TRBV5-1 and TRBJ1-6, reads KAGVTQTPRYLIKTRGQQVTLSCSPISGHRSVSWYQQTPGQGLQFLFEYFSETQRNKGNFPGRFSGRQFSNSRSEMNVSTLELGDSALYLCASSGTGDYNSPLHFGNGTRLTVT.

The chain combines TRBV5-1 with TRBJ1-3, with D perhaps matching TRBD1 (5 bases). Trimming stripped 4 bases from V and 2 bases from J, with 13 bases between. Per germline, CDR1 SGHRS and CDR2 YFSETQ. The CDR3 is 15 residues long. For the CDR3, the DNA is TGCGCCAGCAGCCGCTCGGGGGAAGCTGGAAACACCATATATTTT. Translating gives CASSRSGEAGNTIYF. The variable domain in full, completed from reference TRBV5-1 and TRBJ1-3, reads KAGVTQTPRYLIKTRGQQVTLSCSPISGHRSVSWYQQTPGQGLQFLFEYFSETQRNKGNFPGRFSGRQFSNSRSEMNVSTLELGDSALYLCASSRSGEAGNTIYFGEGSWLTVV.

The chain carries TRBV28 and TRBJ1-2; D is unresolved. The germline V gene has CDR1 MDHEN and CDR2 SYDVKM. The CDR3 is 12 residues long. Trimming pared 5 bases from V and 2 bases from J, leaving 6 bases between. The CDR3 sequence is CASSAPNYGYTF. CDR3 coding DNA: TGTGCCAGCAGTGCGCCAAACTATGGCTACACCTTC.

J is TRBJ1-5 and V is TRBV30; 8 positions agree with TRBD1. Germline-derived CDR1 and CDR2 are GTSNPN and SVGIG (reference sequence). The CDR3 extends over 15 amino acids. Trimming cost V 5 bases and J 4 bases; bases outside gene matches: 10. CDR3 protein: CAWGKTGVRNQPQHF. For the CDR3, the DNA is TGTGCCTGGGGAAAGACAGGGGTGAGAAATCAGCCCCAGCATTTT.

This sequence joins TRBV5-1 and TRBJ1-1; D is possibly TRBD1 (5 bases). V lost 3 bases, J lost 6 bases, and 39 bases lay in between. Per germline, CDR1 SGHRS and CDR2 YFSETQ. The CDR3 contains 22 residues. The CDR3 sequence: CASSSPVSFSQRPGNARAEAFF. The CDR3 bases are TGCGCCAGCAGCTCGCCCGTAAGCTTCTCCCAGCGACCAGGGAACGCCCGAGCTGAAGCTTTCTTT.

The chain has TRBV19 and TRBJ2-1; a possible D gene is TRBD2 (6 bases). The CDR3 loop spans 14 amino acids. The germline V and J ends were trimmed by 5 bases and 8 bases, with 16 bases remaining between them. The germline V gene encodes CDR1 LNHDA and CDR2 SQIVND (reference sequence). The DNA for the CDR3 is TGTGCCAGTAGTCCCAGGACTACTGTCTATGAGCAGTTCTTC. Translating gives CASSPRTTVYEQFF.

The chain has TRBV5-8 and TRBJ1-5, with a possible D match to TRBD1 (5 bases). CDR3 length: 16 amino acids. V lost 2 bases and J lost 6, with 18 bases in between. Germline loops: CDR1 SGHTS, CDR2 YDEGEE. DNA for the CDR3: TGTGCCAGCAGCTTTTTTGTCGGGGCGGAGGGTCAGCCCCAGCATTTT. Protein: CASSFFVGAEGQPQHF. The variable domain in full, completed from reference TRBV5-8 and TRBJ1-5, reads EAGVTQSPTHLIKTRGQQATLRCSPISGHTSVYWYQQALGLGLQFLLWYDEGEERNRGNFPPRFSGRQFPNYSSELNVNALELEDSALYLCASSFFVGAEGQPQHFGDGTRLSIL.

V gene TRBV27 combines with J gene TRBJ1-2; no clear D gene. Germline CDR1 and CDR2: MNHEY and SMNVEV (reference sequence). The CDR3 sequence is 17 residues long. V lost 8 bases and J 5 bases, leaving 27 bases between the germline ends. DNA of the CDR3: TGTGCCAGCGCCGCCCTCGGACGGTCTACCGCGGATTATGGCTACACCTTC. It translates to CASAALGRSTADYGYTF.

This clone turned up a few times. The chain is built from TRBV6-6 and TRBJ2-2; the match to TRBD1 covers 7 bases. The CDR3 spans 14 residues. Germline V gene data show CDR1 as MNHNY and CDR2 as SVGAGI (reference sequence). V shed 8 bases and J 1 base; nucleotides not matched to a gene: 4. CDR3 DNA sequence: TGTGCCAGCTCCGGGACAGTGAACACCGGGGAGCTGTTTTTT. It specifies CASSGTVNTGELFF.

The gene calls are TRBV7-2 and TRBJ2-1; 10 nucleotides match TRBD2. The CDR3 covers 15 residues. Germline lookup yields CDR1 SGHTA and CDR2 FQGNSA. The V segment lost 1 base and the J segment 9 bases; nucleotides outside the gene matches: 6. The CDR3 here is CASSLVNPSGSEQFF. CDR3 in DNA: TGTGCCAGCAGCTTAGTGAACCCTAGCGGGAGTGAGCAGTTCTTC.

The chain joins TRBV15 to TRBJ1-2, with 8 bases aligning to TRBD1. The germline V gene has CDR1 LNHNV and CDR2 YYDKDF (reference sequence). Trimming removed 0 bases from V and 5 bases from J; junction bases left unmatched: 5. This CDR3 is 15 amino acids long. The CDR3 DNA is TGTGCCACCAGCAGAGACGCGACAGGGGCTTATGGCTACACCTTC. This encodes CATSRDATGAYGYTF.